There are a few counts of the clone carrying this T cell receptor beta chain. What it binds is not known. The data originate from a study of T-cell reconstitution after alpha-beta-depleted transplantation in children. Findings and caveats of the study: Once a year had passed after transplant, T-cell counts and diversity came mostly from newly produced T cells. Alpha-beta T cells about two months after transplant reportedly derived from several hundred expanded graft clones. At day 60, the high TCRbeta diversity found in some patients originated from recipient T cells and thymic progenitors that had survived.

It was with unique molecular identifiers that the TCRbeta library was prepared. TCRdb itself ran the PCR reads through MiXCR, one entry per CDR3 protein. The sample carries roughly 570,000 distinct CDR3 sequences, over 20% recorded once. With 4 bases removed from V and 0 bases from J, the gap between germline ends came to 12 bases. This CDR3 has 15 amino acids. Germline CDR1 reads SNHLY; CDR2 reads FYNNEI. The V call is TRBV2, the J call TRBJ1-1, with D possibly being TRBD1 (5 bases). The sequence was obtained from a boy under two years old with Wiskott-Aldrich syndrome, due to receive a stem cell transplant. The sequencing used PBMCs, collected before TCRalphabeta/CD19-depleted stem cell transplant. The CDR3 is CASSVSGLMNTEAFF. The CDR3 nucleotides read TGTGCCAGCAGTGTATCAGGGCTCATGAACACTGAAGCTTTCTTT.